These T cell receptor beta chains were read from a single sample in a study of Graves' ophthalmopathy and Graves' hyperthyroidism. TCRdb reprocessed the multiplex PCR reads via MiXCR and lists one record per CDR3 protein. Of some 520,000 distinct CDR3 sequences listed, over 13% were seen once; the top ten hold roughly 10%. The specimen was blood. These receptors all stem from a woman aged 25-40 years with Graves' ophthalmopathy. CDR3s include the opening cysteine and the closing phenylalanine or tryptophan. The order of the fields is D gene, clone size, V gene, J gene, CDR3 DNA, CDR3 protein. A D gene is named only where the DNA matches it firmly. Not every row has a clone size; where given, it reads once, few, many or a size class.

.	many	TRBV6-1	TRBJ2-7	TGTGCCAGCAGTCAGGGGTCTACCGGGTACGAGCAGTACTTC	CASSQGSTGYEQYF
.	many	TRBV28	TRBJ1-5	TGTGCCAGCAGCCCTCCGGGGCAGGGGTGGGGCAATCAGCCCCAGCATTTT	CASSPPGQGWGNQPQHF
TRBD1	few	TRBV14	TRBJ1-1	TGTGCCAGCAGCTCCCGACAGGGAAAGAACACTGAAGCTTTCTTT	CASSSRQGKNTEAFF
.	many	TRBV2	TRBJ1-1	TGTGCCAGCAGTGGAGTCGGGGGGGGAAAAGGGGACACTGAAGCTTTCTTT	CASSGVGGGKGDTEAFF
TRBD1	many	TRBV19	TRBJ1-1	TGTGCCAGTAGTAGCACACAACAGGGGATGAACACTGAAGCTTTCTTT	CASSSTQQGMNTEAFF
.	.	TRBV3-1	TRBJ2-7	TGTGCCAGCAGCTTAGGGGTGGGGTTCTACGAGCAGTACTTC	CASSLGVGFYEQYF
.	many	TRBV6-5	TRBJ2-4	TGTGCCAGCAGTTACTCAGTAGTAGCCAAAAACATTCAGTACTTC	CASSYSVVAKNIQYF
TRBD1	many	TRBV6-5	TRBJ1-2	TGTGCCAGCAGGACAGGGCCCTATGGCTACACCTTC	CASRTGPYGYTF
.	few	TRBV9	TRBJ1-2	TGTGCCAGCAGCGGGCAGGGTGTCGATGGCTACACCTTC	CASSGQGVDGYTF
.	.	TRBV6-2/TRBV6-3	TRBJ1-2	TGTGCCAGCAGTTATCTTGGGGGGCGCAATGGCTACACCTTC	CASSYLGGRNGYTF
.	.	TRBV6-1	TRBJ2-7	TGTGCCACAAGGGGGGGGCCCCACAACGAGCAGTACTTC	CATRGGPHNEQYF
.	many	TRBV28	TRBJ2-7	TGTGCCAGCAGTTTATACCTACCCTACGAGCAGTACTTC	CASSLYLPYEQYF
.	many	TRBV6-1	TRBJ1-5	TGTGCCAGCAGTGATGACATCTGGGGCAATCAGCCCCAGCATTTT	CASSDDIWGNQPQHF
.	many	TRBV7-2	TRBJ1-2	TGTGCCAGCAGCGCCCGAATTGGCTACACCTTC	CASSARIGYTF
.	many	TRBV6-1	TRBJ1-1	TGTGCCAGCACCACCGACAGGATGAACACTGAAGCTTTCTTT	CASTTDRMNTEAFF
.	many	TRBV5-6	TRBJ1-1	TGTGCCAGCAGCTTTTCGGGCGTAATGAACACTGAAGCTTTCTTT	CASSFSGVMNTEAFF
TRBD2	many	TRBV7-8	TRBJ2-7	TGTGCCAGCAGCATAGGACTAGCGGAGGAGGGTGAGCAGTACTTC	CASSIGLAEEGEQYF
.	many	TRBV9	TRBJ2-7	TGTGCCAGCAGCGTAAAAGGCCAAACAGGGTTACACGAGCAGTACTTC	CASSVKGQTGLHEQYF
.	many	TRBV6-5	TRBJ2-7	TGTGCCAGCAGTTACTCAGGGCAGGGATTTTCCGAGCAGTACTTC	CASSYSGQGFSEQYF
TRBD1	many	TRBV10-3	TRBJ1-2	TGTGCCATCAGCCCGGGACAGAACTATGGCTACACCTTC	CAISPGQNYGYTF
.	many	TRBV10-3	TRBJ2-5	TGTGCCATCAGTGAGTCGGGTAGTCAAGAGACCCAGTACTTC	CAISESGSQETQYF
TRBD2	many	TRBV12-3/TRBV12-4	TRBJ2-5	TGTGCCAGCAAAACGGCTAGCGGGGCCGGGGAGACCCAGTACTTC	CASKTASGAGETQYF
TRBD2	many	TRBV6-1	TRBJ2-2	TGTGCCAGCAGTGTGGGGCCTAGCGGGCGGATTTACACCGGGGAGCTGTTTTTT	CASSVGPSGRIYTGELFF
TRBD2	many	TRBV29-1	TRBJ2-7	TGCAGCGTTACTAGCGGGATTTCCCACGAGCAGTACTTC	CSVTSGISHEQYF
TRBD2	many	TRBV4-2	TRBJ2-2	TGTGCCAGCAGCCAAGCGGTACTAGCGGGGAACACCGGGGAGCTGTTTTTT	CASSQAVLAGNTGELFF
TRBD1	many	TRBV20-1	TRBJ2-7	TGCAGTGCTAGACCCCTTTCCGGGACAGGGGGTCACGAGCAGTACTTC	CSARPLSGTGGHEQYF
.	many	TRBV30	TRBJ2-2	TGTGCCCGGTCCAAGACGGGGAACACCGGGGAGCTGTTTTTT	CARSKTGNTGELFF
.	many	TRBV29-1	TRBJ2-5	TGCAGCGTTGATGCGGGTCTGGAGACCCAGTACTTC	CSVDAGLETQYF
.	many	TRBV12-3/TRBV12-4	TRBJ1-5	TGTGCCAGCGGAAAGGGGGGGAGCAATCAGCCCCAGCATTTT	CASGKGGSNQPQHF
TRBD1	.	TRBV20-1	TRBJ1-5	TGCAGTGCTAGTCCGGGACAGGGGAGCAATCAGCCCCAGCATTTT	CSASPGQGSNQPQHF
TRBD1	many	TRBV9	TRBJ2-7	TGTGCCAGCAGCCGCCGGGACAGCGGTACCTACGAGCAGTACTTC	CASSRRDSGTYEQYF
TRBD1	many	TRBV7-9	TRBJ2-7	TGTGCCAGCATGTTCGACAGGGGTAACGAGCAGTACTTC	CASMFDRGNEQYF
.	.	TRBV10-2	TRBJ1-5	TGCGCCAGCCCGAGAAAGGGGACGCCCCAGCATTTT	CASPRKGTPQHF
.	many	TRBV20-1	TRBJ1-1	TGCAGTGCCGACGCCTCAAAGGGCAGGGCTGAAGCTTTCTTT	CSADASKGRAEAFF
.	.	TRBV5-1	TRBJ2-5	TGCGCCGGCAGCTTGTTGTCGCGGAGTGGGAACCAAGAGACCCAGTACTTC	CAGSLLSRSGNQETQYF
.	few	TRBV4-1	TRBJ1-5	TGCGCCAGCAGCCCTTTGGGGGCTTTCGGTCAGCCCCAGCATTTT	CASSPLGAFGQPQHF
TRBD1	many	TRBV20-1	TRBJ1-1	TGCAGTGCTAGGGACAGGGCGAACACTGAAGCTTTCTTT	CSARDRANTEAFF
.	few	TRBV6-2/TRBV6-3	TRBJ2-2	TGTGCCAGCAGTCTGGGCACCTCTGTCACCGGGGAGCTGTTTTTT	CASSLGTSVTGELFF
.	many	TRBV12-3/TRBV12-4	TRBJ2-6	TGTGCCAGCAGTTTAGATCGCTGGGGGACAGGGGCCAACGTCCTGACTTTC	CASSLDRWGTGANVLTF
.	many	TRBV29-1	TRBJ2-7	TGCAGCGTGGCGGAGGGAAGGCACGAGCAGTACTTC	CSVAEGRHEQYF
.	many	TRBV27	TRBJ2-5	TGTGCCAGCAGTTCAAACACCCACCCCGGGCGGCTAAGGTGGCAAGAGACCCAGTACTTC	CASSSNTHPGRLRWQETQYF
TRBD1	many	TRBV12-3/TRBV12-4	TRBJ2-6	TGTGCCAGCAGTTTCGAAATACAGGGGGCCTGGCCTGGGGCCAACGTCCTGACTTTC	CASSFEIQGAWPGANVLTF
TRBD1	.	TRBV5-1	TRBJ2-4	TGCGCCAGCAGCTCCGGACAGGGGGAGGACATTCAGTACTTC	CASSSGQGEDIQYF
.	few	TRBV6-1	TRBJ2-5	TGTGCCAGCAGCCCTAGAGGGGCGGACCAAGAGACCCAGTACTTC	CASSPRGADQETQYF
TRBD1	many	TRBV28	TRBJ2-4	TGTGCCAGCAGTCCCATGGGACAGGGGGAAGAAAACATTCAGTACTTC	CASSPMGQGEENIQYF
.	many	TRBV6-5	TRBJ2-7	TGTGCCAGCAGTTACTCCAGGGACCAAACCTACGAGCAGTACTTC	CASSYSRDQTYEQYF
.	.	TRBV10-3	TRBJ2-5	TGTGCCATCAATAAGGGGGGCCCCCAAGAGACCCAGTACTTC	CAINKGGPQETQYF
.	many	TRBV29-1	TRBJ1-1	TGCAGCGTTGAAACAATCGATTCCACTGAAGCTTTCTTT	CSVETIDSTEAFF